One and the same sample provided the 2 T cell receptor beta chains below, sequenced in a study of Tregs in tolerant kidney transplant recipients. Sequenced by immunoSEQ multiplex PCR; TCRdb stores in-frame clones only, minus some. The sample includes approximately 6,000 clones. Recipients received nonmyeloablative bone marrow transplants from related graft donors, with transient mixed chimerism. The specimen was CD8+ T cells from blood (PBMCs), collected 12 months after the transplant. These receptors all come from a human patient who received a combined kidney and bone marrow transplant. Some T cells may trace back to the graft donor.

To note about this clone: With the read ending 3 residues before the CDR3 end, the germline J gene is used to fill in that end. The rearrangement uses TRBV5-1 and TRBJ2-1, with 11 bases aligning to TRBD2. CDR1 and CDR2 from the germline V gene are SGHRS and YFSETQ. The junction had 11 bases not matched to a gene; V was cut back by 3 bases and J by 6 bases. CDR3 size: 17 residues. The CDR3 spells CASSSTGLAGLRNEQFF. CDR3 DNA, as far as it was read: TGCGCCAGCAGCTCGACTGGACTAGCGGGCCTCCGCAATGAG.

Worth noting for this clone: The sequenced fragment ends 3 residues before the CDR3 boundary, so the rest is inferred from the germline J gene. V is TRBV10-3 and J is TRBJ1-1; 9 bases fit TRBD1. Germline assignment: CDR1 ENHRY and CDR2 SYGVKD. The CDR3 totals 15 residues. Trimming at V came to 6 bases and at J to 0 bases, leaving 5 bases not matched to a gene. The CDR3 DNA, read in part, is TGTGCCATCAGAGGGGGACAGGGACTGAACACTGAA. It specifies CAIRGGQGLNTE. The whole CDR3 protein reads CAIRGGQGLNTEAFF.